This paragraph covers one TCR beta chain sequence. Its antigen is not identified. V was shortened by 4 bases and J by 3 bases, with 10 bases between the two germline ends. The CDR3 covers 13 residues. Germline V gene lookup returns CDR1 SGHVS and CDR2 FQNEAQ. This record comes from a study of T cell responses to AZD1222 COVID-19 vaccine. Assay used: immunoSEQ multiplex PCR; TCRdb lists only in-frame clones, some missing. The data hold about 190,000 clones, with approximately 87% observed a single time. Overall study findings and caveats: AZD1222 recipients seropositive at baseline numbered only six or seven.

Sequenced material: peripheral blood, taken on day 0 of MenACWY control vaccination. The J gene is TRBJ2-7, the V gene TRBV7-8; possibly TRBD1 for D (5 bases). The sequence was collected from an adult in good health. The CDR3 sequence: CASSSRVSYEQYF. Written as DNA, the CDR3 is TGTGCCAGCAGCTCCAGGGTTAGCTACGAGCAGTACTTC.